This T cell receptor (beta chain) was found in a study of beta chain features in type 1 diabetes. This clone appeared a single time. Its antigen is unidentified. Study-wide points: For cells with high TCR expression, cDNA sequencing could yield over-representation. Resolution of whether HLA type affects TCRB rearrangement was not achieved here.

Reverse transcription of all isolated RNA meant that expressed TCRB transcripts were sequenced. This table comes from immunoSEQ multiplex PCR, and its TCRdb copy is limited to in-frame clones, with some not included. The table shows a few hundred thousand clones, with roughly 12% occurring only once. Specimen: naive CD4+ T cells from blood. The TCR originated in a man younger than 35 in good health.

The DNA of the CDR3 is TGTGCCTGGAGTGCCTCTAGTGGCGGGGAGCTGTTTTTT. Its translation: CAWSASSGGELFF. The chain has TRBV30 and TRBJ2-2, with unresolved D. The germline CDR1 and CDR2 sequences are GTSNPN and SVGIG (reference sequence). V gave up 1 base and J gave up 7 bases, with 10 bases separating them. There are 13 residues in the CDR3.